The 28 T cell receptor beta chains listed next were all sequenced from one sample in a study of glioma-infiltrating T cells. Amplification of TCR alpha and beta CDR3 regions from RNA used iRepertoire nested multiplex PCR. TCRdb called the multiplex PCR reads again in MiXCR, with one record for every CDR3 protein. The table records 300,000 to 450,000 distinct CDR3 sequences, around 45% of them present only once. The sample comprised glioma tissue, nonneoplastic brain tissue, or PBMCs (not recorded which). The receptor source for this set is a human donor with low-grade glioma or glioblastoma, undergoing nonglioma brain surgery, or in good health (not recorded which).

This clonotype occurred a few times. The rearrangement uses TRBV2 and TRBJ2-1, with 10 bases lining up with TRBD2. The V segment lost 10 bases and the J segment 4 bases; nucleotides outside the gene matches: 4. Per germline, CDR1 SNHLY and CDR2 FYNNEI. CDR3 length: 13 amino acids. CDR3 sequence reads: CATSAGGYNEQFF. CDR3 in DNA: TGTGCCACCTCAGCGGGAGGGTACAATGAGCAGTTCTTC.

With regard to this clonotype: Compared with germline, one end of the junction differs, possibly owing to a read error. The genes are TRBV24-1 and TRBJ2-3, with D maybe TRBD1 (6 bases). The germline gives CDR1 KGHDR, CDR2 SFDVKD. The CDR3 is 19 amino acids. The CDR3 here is CATSDSGRKRLGRQDTQYF. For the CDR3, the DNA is TGTGCCACCAGTGATTCCGGACGGAAGCGGTTGGGCCGACAGGATACGCAATATTTT.

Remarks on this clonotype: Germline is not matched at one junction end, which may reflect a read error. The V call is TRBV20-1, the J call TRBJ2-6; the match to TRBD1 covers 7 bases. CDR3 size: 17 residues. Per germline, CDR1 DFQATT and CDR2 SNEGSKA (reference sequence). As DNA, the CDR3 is TGCAGTGCTAGAGCGAACAGGGGCCCCTCTGGGGCCAACGTCCTGATTTTC. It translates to CSARANRGPSGANVLIF.

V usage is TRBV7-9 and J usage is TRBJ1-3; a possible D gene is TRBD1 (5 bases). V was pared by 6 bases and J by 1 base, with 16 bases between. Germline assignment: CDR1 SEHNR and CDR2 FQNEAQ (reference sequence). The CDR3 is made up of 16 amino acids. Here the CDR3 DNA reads TGTGCCAGCAGTCTCGGCGCGGGGGGTTCTGGAAACACCATATATTTT. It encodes CASSLGAGGSGNTIYF.

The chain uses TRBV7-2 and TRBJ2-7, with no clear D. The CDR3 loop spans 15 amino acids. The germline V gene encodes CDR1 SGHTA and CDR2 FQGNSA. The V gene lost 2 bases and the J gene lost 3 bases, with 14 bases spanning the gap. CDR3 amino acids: CASSLRATYNYEQYF. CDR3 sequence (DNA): TGTGCCAGCAGCTTAAGGGCCACTTACAACTACGAGCAGTACTTC.

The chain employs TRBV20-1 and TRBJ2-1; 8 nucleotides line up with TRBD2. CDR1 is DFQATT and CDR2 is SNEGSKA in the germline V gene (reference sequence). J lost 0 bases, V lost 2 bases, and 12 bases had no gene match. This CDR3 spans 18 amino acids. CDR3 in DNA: TGCAGTGCTAGACTAGCGGGCCGCTCCCGTAGCTCCTACAATGAGCAGTTCTTC. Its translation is CSARLAGRSRSSYNEQFF.

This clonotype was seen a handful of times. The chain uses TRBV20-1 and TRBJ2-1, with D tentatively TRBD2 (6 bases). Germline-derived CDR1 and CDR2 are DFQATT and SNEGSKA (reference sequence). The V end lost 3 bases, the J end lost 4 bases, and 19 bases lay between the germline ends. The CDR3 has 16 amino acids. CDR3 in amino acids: CSASAARGTQYNEQFF. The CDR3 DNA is TGCAGTGCTAGCGCTGCACGGGGGACTCAATACAATGAGCAGTTCTTC.

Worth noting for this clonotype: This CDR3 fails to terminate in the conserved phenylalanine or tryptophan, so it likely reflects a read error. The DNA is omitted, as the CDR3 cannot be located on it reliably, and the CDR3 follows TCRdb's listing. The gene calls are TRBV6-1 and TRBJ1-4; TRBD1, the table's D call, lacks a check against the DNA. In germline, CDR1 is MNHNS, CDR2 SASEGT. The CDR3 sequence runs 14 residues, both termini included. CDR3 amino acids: CASSRGTGLPPNQI.

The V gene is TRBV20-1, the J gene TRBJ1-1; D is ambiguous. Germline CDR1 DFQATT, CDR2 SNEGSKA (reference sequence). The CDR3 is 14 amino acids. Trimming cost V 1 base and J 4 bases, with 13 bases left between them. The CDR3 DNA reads TGCAGTGCTAGAGGTGTAGGCCCCGGCACTGAAGCTTTCTTT. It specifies CSARGVGPGTEAFF.

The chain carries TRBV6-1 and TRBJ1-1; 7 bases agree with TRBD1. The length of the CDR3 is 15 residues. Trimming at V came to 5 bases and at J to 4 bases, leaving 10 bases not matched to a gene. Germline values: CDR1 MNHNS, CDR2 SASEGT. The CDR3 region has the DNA TGTGCCAGCAGTTCCCCCAGGGGGGGGAGCACTGAAGCTTTCTTT. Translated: CASSSPRGGSTEAFF.

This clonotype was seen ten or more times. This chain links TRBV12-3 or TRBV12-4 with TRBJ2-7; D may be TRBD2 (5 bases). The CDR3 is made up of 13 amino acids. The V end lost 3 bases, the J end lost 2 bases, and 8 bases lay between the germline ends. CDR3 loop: CASSLRGTYEQYF. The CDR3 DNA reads TGTGCCAGCAGTTTGCGAGGGACCTACGAGCAGTACTTC.

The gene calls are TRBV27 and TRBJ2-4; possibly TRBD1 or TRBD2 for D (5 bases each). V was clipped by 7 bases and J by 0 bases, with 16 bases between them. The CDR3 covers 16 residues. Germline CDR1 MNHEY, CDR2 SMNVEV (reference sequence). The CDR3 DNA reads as TGTGCCAGCACCCCACTAGGGACGAAAGCCAAAAACATTCAGTACTTC. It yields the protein CASTPLGTKAKNIQYF.

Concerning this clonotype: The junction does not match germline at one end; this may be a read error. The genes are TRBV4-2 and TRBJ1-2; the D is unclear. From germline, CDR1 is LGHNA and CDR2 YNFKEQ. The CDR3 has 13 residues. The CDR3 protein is CASTQGHYYGYTF. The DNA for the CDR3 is TGTGCCAGCACCCAAGGTCACTACTATGGCTACACCTTC.

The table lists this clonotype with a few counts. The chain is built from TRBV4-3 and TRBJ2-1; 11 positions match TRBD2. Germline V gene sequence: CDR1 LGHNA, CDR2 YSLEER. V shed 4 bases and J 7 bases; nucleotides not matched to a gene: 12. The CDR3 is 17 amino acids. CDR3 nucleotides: TGCGCCAGCAGCCGAACTAGCGGGAGCCGTATTGGGAATGAGCAGTTCTTC. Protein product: CASSRTSGSRIGNEQFF.

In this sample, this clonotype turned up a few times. The CDR3 sequence: CASSRVTAGEGNEQFF. The CDR3 DNA reads TGCGCCAGCAGCCGAGTAACAGCGGGAGAGGGGAATGAGCAGTTCTTC. This chain connects TRBV4-1 to TRBJ2-1, with 8 nucleotides matching TRBD2. CDR3 length: 16 amino acids. CDR1 MGHRA and CDR2 YSYEKL come from the germline V gene. The junction had 12 bases not matched to a gene; V was cut back by 4 bases and J by 7 bases.

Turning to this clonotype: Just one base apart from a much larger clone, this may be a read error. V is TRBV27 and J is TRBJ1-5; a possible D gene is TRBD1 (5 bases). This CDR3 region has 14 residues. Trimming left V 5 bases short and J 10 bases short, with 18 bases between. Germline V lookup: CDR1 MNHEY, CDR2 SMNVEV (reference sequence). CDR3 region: CASSEGTYQHPQHF. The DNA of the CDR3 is TGTGCCAGCAGTGAGGGGACCTACCAACACCCCCAGCATTTT.

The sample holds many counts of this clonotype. This chain's CDR3 is CSASAPEGVSYNSPLHF. The CDR3 region has the DNA TGCAGTGCTAGCGCCCCGGAGGGAGTCTCCTATAATTCACCCCTCCACTTT. The chain links TRBV20-1 to TRBJ1-6; D not resolved. V dropped 3 bases and J dropped 0 bases, with 15 bases sitting between them. Germline CDR1 reads DFQATT; CDR2 reads SNEGSKA (reference sequence). The CDR3 length is 17 residues.

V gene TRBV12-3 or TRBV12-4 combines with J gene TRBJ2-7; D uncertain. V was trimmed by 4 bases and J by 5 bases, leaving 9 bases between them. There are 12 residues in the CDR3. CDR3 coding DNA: TGTGCCAGCAGTTCATCGGGTAACGAGCAGTACTTC. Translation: CASSSSGNEQYF.

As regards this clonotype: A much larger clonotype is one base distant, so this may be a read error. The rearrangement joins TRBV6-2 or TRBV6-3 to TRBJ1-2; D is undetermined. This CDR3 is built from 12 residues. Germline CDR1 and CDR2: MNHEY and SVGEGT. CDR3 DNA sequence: TGTGCCAGCAGTGTAGGGTATGGTGGCGACACCTTC. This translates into CASSVGYGGDTF.

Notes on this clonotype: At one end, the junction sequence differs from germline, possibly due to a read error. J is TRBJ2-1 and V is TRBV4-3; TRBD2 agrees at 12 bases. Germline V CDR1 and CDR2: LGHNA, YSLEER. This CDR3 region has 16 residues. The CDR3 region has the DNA TGCGCCAGCAGCCGCGGCCTAGCGGGAGGGCGGGGTGAGAAGTTCTTC. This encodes CASSRGLAGGRGEKFF.

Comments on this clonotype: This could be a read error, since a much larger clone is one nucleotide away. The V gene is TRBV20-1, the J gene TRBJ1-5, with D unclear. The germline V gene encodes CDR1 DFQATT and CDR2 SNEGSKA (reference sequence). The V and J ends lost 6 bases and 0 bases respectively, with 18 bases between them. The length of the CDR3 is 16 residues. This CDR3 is CSADYVLGYSNQPQHF. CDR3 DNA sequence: TGCAGTGCGGACTACGTACTGGGATATAGCAATCAGCCCCAGCATTTT.

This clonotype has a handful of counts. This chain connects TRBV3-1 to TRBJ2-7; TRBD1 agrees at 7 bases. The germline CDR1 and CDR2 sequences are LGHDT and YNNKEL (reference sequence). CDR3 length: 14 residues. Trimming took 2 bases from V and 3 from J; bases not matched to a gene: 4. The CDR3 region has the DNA TGTGCCAGCAGCCAATACCGGGACAGCTACGAGCAGTACTTC. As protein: CASSQYRDSYEQYF.

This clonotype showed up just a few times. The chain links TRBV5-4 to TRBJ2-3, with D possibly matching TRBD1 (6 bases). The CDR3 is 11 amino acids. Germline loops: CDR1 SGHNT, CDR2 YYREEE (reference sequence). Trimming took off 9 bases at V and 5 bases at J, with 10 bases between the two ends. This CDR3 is CATRGGDTQYF. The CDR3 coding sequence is TGTGCCACCAGGGGCGGAGATACGCAGTATTTT.

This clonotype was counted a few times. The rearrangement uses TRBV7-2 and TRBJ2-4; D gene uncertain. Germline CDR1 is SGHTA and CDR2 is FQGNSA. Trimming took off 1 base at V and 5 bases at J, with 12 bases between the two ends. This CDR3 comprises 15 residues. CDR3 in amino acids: CASSLVFSPENIQYF. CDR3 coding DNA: TGTGCCAGCAGCTTAGTCTTTTCTCCCGAAAACATTCAGTACTTC.

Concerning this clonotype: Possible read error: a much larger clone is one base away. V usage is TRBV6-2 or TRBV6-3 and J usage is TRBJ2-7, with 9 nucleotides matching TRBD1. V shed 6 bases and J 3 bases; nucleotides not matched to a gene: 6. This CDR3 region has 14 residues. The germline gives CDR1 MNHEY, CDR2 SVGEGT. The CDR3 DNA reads TGTGCCAGCAGAGAAGGGGGACAGGGCTACGAGCAGTACTTC. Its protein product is CASREGGQGYEQYF.

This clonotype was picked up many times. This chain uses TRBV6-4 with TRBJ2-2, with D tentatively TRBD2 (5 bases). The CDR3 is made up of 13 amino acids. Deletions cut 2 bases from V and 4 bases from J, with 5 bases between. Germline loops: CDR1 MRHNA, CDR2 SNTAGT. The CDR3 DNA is TGTGCCAGCAGTGACGGGAGCACCGGGGAGCTGTTTTTT. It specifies CASSDGSTGELFF.

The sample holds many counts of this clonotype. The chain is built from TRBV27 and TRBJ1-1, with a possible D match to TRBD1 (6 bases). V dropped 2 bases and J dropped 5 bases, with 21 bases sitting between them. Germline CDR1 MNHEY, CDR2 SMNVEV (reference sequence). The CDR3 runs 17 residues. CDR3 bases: TGTGCCAGCAGTTTAGTATACGAGGGAACAGGGCGGACTGAAGCTTTCTTT. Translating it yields CASSLVYEGTGRTEAFF.

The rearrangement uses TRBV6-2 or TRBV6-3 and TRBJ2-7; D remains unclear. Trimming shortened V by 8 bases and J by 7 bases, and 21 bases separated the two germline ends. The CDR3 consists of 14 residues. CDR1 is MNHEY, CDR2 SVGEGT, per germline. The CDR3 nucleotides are TGTGCCAGCCTCAAAGACAACCCCTCCTGGGAGCAGTACTTC. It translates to CASLKDNPSWEQYF.